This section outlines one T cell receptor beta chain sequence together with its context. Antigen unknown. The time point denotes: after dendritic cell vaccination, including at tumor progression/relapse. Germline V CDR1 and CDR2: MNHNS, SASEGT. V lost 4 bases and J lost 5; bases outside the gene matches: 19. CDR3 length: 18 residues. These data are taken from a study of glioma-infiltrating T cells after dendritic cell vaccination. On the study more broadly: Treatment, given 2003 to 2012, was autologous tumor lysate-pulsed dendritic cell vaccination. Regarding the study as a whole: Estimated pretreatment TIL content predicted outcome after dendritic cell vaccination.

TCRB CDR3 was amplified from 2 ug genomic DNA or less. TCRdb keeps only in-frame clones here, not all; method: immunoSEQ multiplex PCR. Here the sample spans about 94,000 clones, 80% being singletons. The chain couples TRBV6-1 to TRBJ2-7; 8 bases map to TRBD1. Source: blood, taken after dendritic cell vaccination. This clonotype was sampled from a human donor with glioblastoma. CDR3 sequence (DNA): TGTGCCAGCAGTGCCATCAGGGGGCGAAAAGCCCTATCCCACGAGCAGTACTTC. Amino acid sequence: CASSAIRGRKALSHEQYF.